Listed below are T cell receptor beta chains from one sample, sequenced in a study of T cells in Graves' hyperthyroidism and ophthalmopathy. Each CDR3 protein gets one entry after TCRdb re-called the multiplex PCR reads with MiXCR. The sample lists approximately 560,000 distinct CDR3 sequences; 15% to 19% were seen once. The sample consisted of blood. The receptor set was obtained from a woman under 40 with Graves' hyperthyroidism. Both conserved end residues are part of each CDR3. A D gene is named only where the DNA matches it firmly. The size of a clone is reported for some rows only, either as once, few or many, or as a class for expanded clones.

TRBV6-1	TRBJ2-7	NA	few	TGTGCCAGCAGTGAAGCGGACTCCTACGAGCAGTACTTC	CASSEADSYEQYF
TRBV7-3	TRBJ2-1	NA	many	TGTGCCAGCAGCTTTGTCGGGAATGGCGATGAGCAGTTCTTC	CASSFVGNGDEQFF
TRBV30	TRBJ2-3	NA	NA	TGTGCCTGGAGTTTATCCGGGAGAGGGACAGATACGCAGTATTTT	CAWSLSGRGTDTQYF
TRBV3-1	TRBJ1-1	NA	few	TGTGCCAGCAGCCAAGGAACAGGGACCACTGAAGCTTTCTTT	CASSQGTGTTEAFF
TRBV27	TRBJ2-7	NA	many	TGTGCCAGCAGTCCCGGGACCTCAGCCTACGAGCAGTACTTC	CASSPGTSAYEQYF
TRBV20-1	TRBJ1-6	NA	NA	TGCAGTGCTAGAGGGGGGGGGAGTTCACCCCTCCACTTT	CSARGGGSSPLHF
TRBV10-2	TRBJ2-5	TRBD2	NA	TGCGCCAGCAGTGAAGGTGGCGGGAGGGGGCAAGAGACCCAGTACTTC	CASSEGGGRGQETQYF
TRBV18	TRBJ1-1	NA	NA	TGTGCCAGCTCACCATCAAGGGGGAGAACTGAAGCTTTCTTT	CASSPSRGRTEAFF
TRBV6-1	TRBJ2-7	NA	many	TGTGCCAGCACGGGACTGTCCTACGAGCAGTACTTC	CASTGLSYEQYF
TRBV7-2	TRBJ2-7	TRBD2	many	TGTGCCAGCAGCCCGAATCTAGCGGGAGGTAACTTTCGGGAGCAGTACTTC	CASSPNLAGGNFREQYF
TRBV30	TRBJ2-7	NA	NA	TGTGCCTGGAGTAGCGACACCTACGAGCAGTACTTC	CAWSSDTYEQYF
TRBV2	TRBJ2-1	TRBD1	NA	TGTGCCAGCAGTTCGACAGGGGGAACCGAGCAGTTCTTC	CASSSTGGTEQFF
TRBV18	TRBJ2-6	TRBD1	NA	TGTGCCAGCTCACGATACCGGGACAGGGTACCTGGGGCCAACGTCCTGACTTTC	CASSRYRDRVPGANVLTF
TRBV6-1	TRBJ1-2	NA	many	TGTGCCAGCAACATAGGACCCCCCGGGAGACTTAACTATGGCTACACCTTC	CASNIGPPGRLNYGYTF
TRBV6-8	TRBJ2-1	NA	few	TGTGCCAGCAGTTACTCGAGGGGGGCCTATGAGCAGTTCTTC	CASSYSRGAYEQFF
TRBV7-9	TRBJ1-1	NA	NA	TGTGCCAGCAGCTCCACAGGGACGATGAACACTGAAGCTTTCTTT	CASSSTGTMNTEAFF
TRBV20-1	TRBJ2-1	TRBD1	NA	TGCAGTGCTAGCCCCCGGCAGGGGGCCTCCTATGAGCAGCACTTC	CSASPRQGASYEQHF
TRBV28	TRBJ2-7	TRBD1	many	TGTGCCAGCAGTTCACCCGGGACAGACAGCTCCTACGAGCAGTACTTC	CASSSPGTDSSYEQYF
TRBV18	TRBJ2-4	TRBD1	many	TGTGCCAGCTCACCCGGACAGCAGGGGGACATTCAGTACTTC	CASSPGQQGDIQYF
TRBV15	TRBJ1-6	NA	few	TGTGCCACCAGCAGAGATCGAAGTTCACCCCTCCACTTT	CATSRDRSSPLHF
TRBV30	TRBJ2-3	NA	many	TGTGCCTGGACAAAGCCGGGCTTCGGGGATACGCAGTATTTT	CAWTKPGFGDTQYF
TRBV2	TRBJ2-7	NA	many	TGTGCCAGCTCCCCCGGGACCCTACGGCCCGAGCAGTACTTC	CASSPGTLRPEQYF
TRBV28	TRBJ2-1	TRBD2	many	TGTGCCAGCAGTTTGTCGTTACCGGGACTAGCGGGAGGATACAATGAGCAGTTCTTC	CASSLSLPGLAGGYNEQFF
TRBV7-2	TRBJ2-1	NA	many	TGTGCCAGCAGCTTAGAGGCCCCAGCGGATGAGCAGTTCTTC	CASSLEAPADEQFF
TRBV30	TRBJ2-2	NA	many	TGTGCCTGGAGTCCCAGCAGGACCGGGGAGCTGTTTTTT	CAWSPSRTGELFF
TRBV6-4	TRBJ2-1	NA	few	TGTGCCAGCAGTCCGGACTCTTTAAGCTCCTACAATGATCAGTTCTTC	CASSPDSLSSYNDQFF
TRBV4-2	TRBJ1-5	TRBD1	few	TGTGCCAGCAGCGAAGAAGGACAGGGGAGTCAGCCCCAGCATTTT	CASSEEGQGSQPQHF
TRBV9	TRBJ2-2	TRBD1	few	TGTGCCAGCAGCGTAGACCTCGGACAGGGCCCCGGGGAGCTGTTTTTT	CASSVDLGQGPGELFF
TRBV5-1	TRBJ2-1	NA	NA	TGCGCCAGCAGCCGAGGAGTCGTGCGTCTATATCGCGGTAATGAGCAGTTCTTC	CASSRGVVRLYRGNEQFF
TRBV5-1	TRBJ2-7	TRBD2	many	TGCGCCAGCAGCTTGTTTGGGGGAGGGAGCTCCTACGAGCAGTACTTC	CASSLFGGGSSYEQYF
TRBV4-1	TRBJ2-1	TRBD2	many	TGCGCCAGCAGCCAGAGCGGGAGGGCCCTCTATGAGCAGTTCTTC	CASSQSGRALYEQFF
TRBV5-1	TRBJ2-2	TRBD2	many	TGCGCCAGCAGAGGGACTAGCGAATACACCGGGGAGCTGTTTTTT	CASRGTSEYTGELFF
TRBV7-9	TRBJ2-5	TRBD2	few	TGTGCCAGCAGCCCTTTCGGGACTAGCGGGCCCCAAGAGACCCAGTACTTC	CASSPFGTSGPQETQYF
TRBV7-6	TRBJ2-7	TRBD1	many	TGTGCCAGCAGCTTAGGCCGGACAGGGGTCGGCTACGAGCAGTACTTC	CASSLGRTGVGYEQYF
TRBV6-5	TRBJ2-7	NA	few	TGTGCCAGCAGTTACTTGGGACTTACCTACGAGCAGTACTTC	CASSYLGLTYEQYF
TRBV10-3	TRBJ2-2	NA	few	TGTGCCATCAGTGACAACACCGGGGAGCTGTTTTTT	CAISDNTGELFF
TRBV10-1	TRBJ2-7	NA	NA	TGCGCCAGCAGTGAGGTCCCATCCTACGAGCAGTACTTC	CASSEVPSYEQYF
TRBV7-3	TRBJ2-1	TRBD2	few	TGTGCCAGCAGCTCGACCGGGACTACCGGCGGAGGGGAGTTCTTC	CASSSTGTTGGGEFF
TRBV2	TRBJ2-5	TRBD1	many	TGTGCCAGCATACAGGGACAGCATCTCATGGGAGAGACCCAGTACTTC	CASIQGQHLMGETQYF
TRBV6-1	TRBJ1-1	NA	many	TGTGCCGTAGGTTCCCGACGAGACACTGAAGCTTTCTTT	CAVGSRRDTEAFF
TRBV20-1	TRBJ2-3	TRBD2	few	TGCAGTGCTGCCGCGGCTAGCGGGAGGGCCGTTGGCACAGATACGCAGTATTTT	CSAAAASGRAVGTDTQYF
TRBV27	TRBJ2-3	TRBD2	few	TGTGCCAGCAGTGGGGGGGGTACGCAGTATTTT	CASSGGGTQYF